There are many counts of the clone carrying this T cell receptor beta chain. No antigen is known for it. The sample belongs to a study of T cells in Graves' hyperthyroidism and ophthalmopathy. Looking at the study overall: Staff took peripheral blood when the initial diagnosis was made, before any treatment began.

Study results and caveats: A model of 13 V-J pairs discriminated ophthalmopathy from stable hyperthyroidism.

Germline V gene data show CDR1 as SGHVS and CDR2 as FQNEAQ. V was pared by 3 bases and J by 5 bases, with 12 bases of the junction left unmatched. The CDR3 is 17 residues long. There were TCR beta CDR3 regions amplified from RNA transcripts. The HTBI primer set was used in a first-round RT-PCR of the TCR CDR3. TCRdb processed the multiplex PCR reads anew with MiXCR; each CDR3 protein has one entry. The sample has some 400,000 distinct CDR3 sequences, over 15% seen once. Orbital computed tomography, thyroid ultrasound, serum thyroxine and TRAb, and clinical symptoms together informed the diagnoses. The chain has TRBV7-8 and TRBJ2-5; 10 bases map to TRBD2. The sequenced material came from blood. The sequence derives from a woman aged 18-29 years with Graves' hyperthyroidism. The CDR3 DNA reads TGTGCCAGCAGCTTTAGCCCAGCGGGGGGGGCTCGGGAGACCCAGTACTTC. It is translated as CASSFSPAGGARETQYF.